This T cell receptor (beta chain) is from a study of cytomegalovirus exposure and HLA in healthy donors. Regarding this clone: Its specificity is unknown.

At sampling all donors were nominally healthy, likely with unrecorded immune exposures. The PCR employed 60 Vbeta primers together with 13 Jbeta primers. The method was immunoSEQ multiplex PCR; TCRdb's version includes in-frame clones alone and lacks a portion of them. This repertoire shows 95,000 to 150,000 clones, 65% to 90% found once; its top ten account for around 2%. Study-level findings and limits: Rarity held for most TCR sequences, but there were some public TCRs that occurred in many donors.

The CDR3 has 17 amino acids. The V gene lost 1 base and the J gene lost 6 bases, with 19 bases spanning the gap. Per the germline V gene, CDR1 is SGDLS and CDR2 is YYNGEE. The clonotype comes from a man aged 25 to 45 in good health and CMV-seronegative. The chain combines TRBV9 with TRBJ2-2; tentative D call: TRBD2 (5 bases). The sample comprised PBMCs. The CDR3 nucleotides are TGTGCCAGCAGCGTAAGGGAGCTCGGAGTAATTGCCGGGGAGCTGTTTTTT. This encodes CASSVRELGVIAGELFF. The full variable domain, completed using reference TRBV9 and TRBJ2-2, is DSGVTQTPKHLITATGQRVTLRCSPRSGDLSVYWYQQSLDQGLQFLIQYYNGEERAKGNILERFSAQQFPDLHSELNLSSLELGDSALYFCASSVRELGVIAGELFFGEGSRLTVL.